The rows below give T cell receptor beta chains drawn from one sample of a study of T cell responses to AZD1222 COVID-19 vaccine. Method: immunoSEQ multiplex PCR; TCRdb's copy keeps in-frame clones and lacks some. This table has about 100,000 clones, just under 90% appearing once. The source was peripheral blood, collected on day 0 of AZD1222 vaccination. These receptors originate from an adult in good health. Each CDR3 is given with its conserved first and last residue. The D gene is left open where the match is weak. Rows may omit the clone size; those that give it use once, few, many or a size class.

NA,TRBD1,TRBJ2-7,TRBV5-4,CASSPTGTGIHEQYF,TGTGCCAGCAGCCCAACCGGGACAGGGATCCACGAGCAGTACTTC
NA,NA,TRBJ1-1,TRBV6-5,CASSFRGPNTEAFF,TGTGCCAGCAGTTTTAGGGGCCCGAACACTGAAGCTTTCTTT
NA,TRBD1,TRBJ2-1,TRBV19,CASSIDWTGKQFF,TGTGCCAGTAGTATAGATTGGACAGGGAAGCAGTTCTTC
NA,NA,TRBJ1-3,TRBV10-2,CASSESSLSEVSGNTIYF,TGCGCCAGCAGTGAGTCGTCATTATCAGAAGTCTCTGGAAACACCATATATTTT
NA,NA,TRBJ1-5,TRBV5-1,CASRVSTDQPQHF,TGCGCCAGCAGAGTGAGCACCGATCAGCCCCAGCATTTT
NA,NA,TRBJ1-1,TRBV11-2,CASSLALENTEAFF,TGTGCCAGCAGCTTAGCCCTAGAGAACACTGAAGCTTTCTTT
NA,NA,TRBJ1-6,TRBV3-1/TRBV3-2,CASSPFNSPLHF,TGTGCCAGCAGCCCATTCAATTCACCCCTCCACTTT
NA,TRBD1,TRBJ1-6,TRBV11-2,CASSFAGTGNSPLHF,TGTGCCAGCAGCTTCGCCGGGACAGGGAATTCACCCCTCCACTTT
NA,NA,TRBJ1-1,TRBV11-3,CASSFLGREKFF,TGTGCCAGCAGCTTCCTCGGTAGGGAAAAATTCTTT
NA,TRBD1,TRBJ1-3,TRBV6-5,CASRDTGAGNTIYF,TGTGCCAGCAGAGATACAGGGGCTGGAAACACCATATATTTT
once,NA,TRBJ1-1,TRBV6-5,CASSLSGILNTEAFF,TGTGCCAGCAGCCTCTCTGGAATTCTGAACACTGAAGCTTTCTTT
NA,TRBD1,TRBJ1-4,TRBV18,CASSQGADEKLFF,TGTGCCAGCTCACAGGGGGCCGATGAAAAACTGTTTTTT
NA,NA,TRBJ2-7,TRBV5-1,CASSLEGSQYF,TGCGCCAGCAGCTTGGAAGGGTCGCAGTACTTC
NA,NA,TRBJ2-7,TRBV15,CATSRDLAYEQYF,TGTGCCACCAGCAGAGATCTGGCCTACGAGCAGTACTTC
NA,NA,TRBJ1-6,TRBV7-9,CASSFGTGNSPLHF,TGTGCCAGCAGCTTCGGCACAGGAAATTCACCCCTCCACTTT
NA,NA,TRBJ1-4,TRBV27,CASSPYAGVEKLFF,TGTGCCAGCAGTCCCTACGCCGGGGTTGAAAAACTGTTTTTT
NA,NA,TRBJ2-2,TRBV27,CASSRGITGELFF,TGTGCCAGCAGTCGTGGGATCACCGGGGAGCTGTTTTTT
NA,NA,TRBJ1-2,TRBV6-5,CASSLRQEYGYTF,TGTGCCAGCAGTTTACGACAGGAATATGGCTACACCTTC
NA,NA,TRBJ1-2,TRBV19,CASTSAGDGIEGYGYTF,TGTGCCAGTACCTCCGCGGGAGATGGGATTGAAGGCTATGGCTACACCTTC
medium-sized,NA,TRBJ1-5,TRBV12-5,CASVVGTRDGPQHF,TGTGCTAGTGTTGTAGGTACAAGGGACGGGCCCCAGCATTTT
NA,TRBD2,TRBJ2-5,TRBV19,CASSMALAGDAETQYF,TGTGCCAGTAGTATGGCGCTAGCGGGAGATGCAGAGACCCAGTACTTC
many,NA,TRBJ2-7,TRBV4-1,CASSQDSGSAGEQYF,TGCGCCAGCAGCCAAGATTCGGGGAGTGCAGGCGAGCAGTACTTC
NA,NA,TRBJ1-1,TRBV28,CASSFSYTEAFF,TGTGCCAGCAGTTTTAGCTACACTGAAGCTTTCTTT
NA,NA,TRBJ1-1,TRBV18,CASFGQGPTFF,TGTGCCAGCTTCGGGCAGGGGCCGACTTTCTTT
NA,NA,TRBJ1-5,TRBV3-1/TRBV3-2,CASSQGSGYQPQHF,TGTGCCAGCAGCCAAGGGTCAGGGTACCAGCCCCAGCATTTT
NA,TRBD2,TRBJ2-3,TRBV4-1,CASSQDPSGHTDTQYF,TGCGCCAGCAGCCAAGATCCTAGCGGCCACACAGATACGCAGTATTTT
NA,NA,TRBJ1-1,TRBV10-3,CAIKTANTEAFF,TGTGCCATCAAGACGGCGAACACTGAAGCTTTCTTT
NA,TRBD1,TRBJ1-2,TRBV6-5,CASSKFQGEFYTF,TGTGCCAGCAGCAAATTCCAGGGGGAGTTTTACACCTTC
NA,TRBD1,TRBJ2-1,TRBV25-1,CASTASGQGAFNEQFF,TGTGCCAGCACCGCTTCGGGACAGGGGGCTTTCAATGAGCAGTTCTTC
NA,TRBD2,TRBJ2-5,TRBV7-2,CASSLLAGPEETQYF,TGTGCCAGCAGCTTACTAGCGGGACCCGAAGAGACCCAGTACTTC
NA,NA,TRBJ2-7,TRBV3-1/TRBV3-2,CASSQDGIWGEQYF,TGTGCCAGCAGCCAAGATGGGATCTGGGGCGAGCAGTACTTC
NA,NA,TRBJ2-1,TRBV9,CASSSRTNEQFF,TGTGCCAGCAGCTCTCGAACTAATGAGCAGTTCTTC
NA,NA,TRBJ2-7,TRBV27,CASSLGGAEQYF,TGTGCCAGCAGTTTAGGAGGGGCCGAGCAGTACTTC
NA,NA,TRBJ2-2,TRBV7-8,CASSLSMSGELFF,TGTGCCAGCAGCTTGAGCATGAGCGGGGAGCTGTTTTTT
few,NA,TRBJ1-1,TRBV30,CAWSAAFGRLPRSRHRYTEAFF,TGTGCCTGGAGCGCCGCCTTTGGCCGGCTACCCCGCTCTCGCCATCGGTACACTGAAGCTTTCTTT
NA,NA,TRBJ1-3,TRBV10-2,CASSKGLEGYTIYF,TGCGCCAGCAGTAAAGGGCTGGAGGGGTACACCATATATTTT
NA,TRBD2,TRBJ2-1,TRBV7-9,CASELAGGYEQFF,TGTGCCAGCGAACTAGCGGGAGGGTATGAGCAGTTCTTC
NA,NA,TRBJ2-7,TRBV9,CASSPGASYEQYF,TGTGCCAGCAGCCCAGGGGCTTCTTACGAGCAGTACTTC
NA,TRBD2,TRBJ2-1,TRBV27,CASSRLLEGGPINEQFF,TGTGCCAGCAGTCGTCTCCTAGAGGGAGGGCCCATCAATGAGCAGTTCTTC
NA,NA,TRBJ2-5,TRBV24-1,CATSDLHGFGETQYF,TGTGCCACCAGTGATTTGCATGGGTTTGGGGAGACCCAGTACTTC
NA,NA,TRBJ2-2,TRBV7-3,CASSLTPGGATGELFF,TGTGCCAGCAGCTTAACGCCCGGGGGCGCCACCGGGGAGCTGTTTTTT
few,NA,TRBJ2-3,TRBV10-3,CAISESLGTRGILTDTQYF,TGTGCCATCAGTGAGTCGTTAGGAACTCGCGGCATCCTTACAGATACGCAGTATTTT
NA,NA,TRBJ2-7,TRBV5-6,CASSYRYEQYF,TGTGCCAGCAGCTACCGCTACGAGCAGTACTTC
once,TRBD1,TRBJ1-6,TRBV25-1,CATATGGSGNSPLHF,TGTGCCACCGCGACAGGGGGAAGTGGTAATTCACCCCTCCACTTT
once,TRBD1,TRBJ1-6,TRBV6-2/TRBV6-3,CASSRTGGDNSPLHF,TGTGCCAGCAGTCGGACAGGGGGCGATAATTCACCCCTCCACTTT
NA,NA,TRBJ1-2,TRBV27,CASSPGRNYYGYTF,TGTGCCAGCAGCCCCGGACGGAACTACTATGGCTACACCTTC
NA,NA,TRBJ2-7,TRBV6-5,CASSPAEDEQYF,TGTGCCAGCAGTCCAGCGGAGGACGAGCAGTACTTC
NA,NA,TRBJ1-3,TRBV9,CASSVATAVGRNTIYF,TGTGCCAGCAGCGTAGCTACGGCAGTCGGGCGAAACACCATATATTTT
few,NA,TRBJ2-7,TRBV6-4,CASSANGGGVYEQYF,TGTGCCAGCAGTGCCAATGGAGGGGGTGTCTACGAGCAGTACTTC
NA,NA,TRBJ2-2,TRBV2,CASSELVAGTGELFF,TGTGCCAGCAGTGAACTCGTGGCGGGAACCGGGGAGCTGTTTTTT
once,TRBD2,TRBJ2-7,TRBV7-6,CASSVSGGTYEQYF,TGTGCCAGCAGCGTTAGCGGGGGGACCTACGAGCAGTACTTC
NA,NA,TRBJ2-7,TRBV29-1,CSVVAADTYEQYF,TGCAGCGTTGTGGCGGCCGATACCTACGAGCAGTACTTC
NA,TRBD1,TRBJ1-2,TRBV6-2/TRBV6-3,CASSFDRGYGYTF,TGTGCCAGCAGTTTTGACAGGGGATATGGCTACACCTTC
NA,TRBD2,TRBJ2-7,TRBV27,CASSSSGLAASYEQYF,TGTGCCAGCAGTTCATCGGGACTAGCGGCCTCCTACGAGCAGTACTTC
NA,TRBD1,TRBJ1-1,TRBV6-5,CASSTGQEYTEAFF,TGTGCCAGCAGTACAGGACAGGAGTACACTGAAGCTTTCTTT
NA,NA,TRBJ2-3,TRBV19,CASSIGNGGSDTQYF,TGTGCCAGTAGTATCGGGAACGGGGGATCAGATACGCAGTATTTT
NA,TRBD2,TRBJ2-7,TRBV3-1/TRBV3-2,CASSQVLPSGDGEQYF,TGTGCCAGCAGCCAAGTACTGCCTAGCGGGGATGGGGAGCAGTACTTC